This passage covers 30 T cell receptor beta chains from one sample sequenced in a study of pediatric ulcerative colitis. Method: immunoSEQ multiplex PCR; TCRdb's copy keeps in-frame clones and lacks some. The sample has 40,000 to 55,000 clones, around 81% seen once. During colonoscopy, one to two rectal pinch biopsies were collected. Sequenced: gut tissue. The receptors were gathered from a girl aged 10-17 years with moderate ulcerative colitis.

CDR3 DNA: TGTGCCAGCCGGGGGGTCAACTATGGCTACACCTTC. Residues: CASRGVNYGYTF. The chain employs TRBV28 and TRBJ1-2, with a weak D call TRBD1 (5 bases). Trimming cost V 8 bases and J 2 bases, with 9 bases left between them. The germline gives CDR1 MDHEN, CDR2 SYDVKM. This CDR3 contains 12 residues.

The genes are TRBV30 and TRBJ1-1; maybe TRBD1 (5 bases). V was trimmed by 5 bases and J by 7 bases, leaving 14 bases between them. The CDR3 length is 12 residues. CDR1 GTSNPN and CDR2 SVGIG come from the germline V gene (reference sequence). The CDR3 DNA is TGTGCCTGGCAGTCCCGGGGGTATGAAGCTTTCTTT. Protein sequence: CAWQSRGYEAFF.

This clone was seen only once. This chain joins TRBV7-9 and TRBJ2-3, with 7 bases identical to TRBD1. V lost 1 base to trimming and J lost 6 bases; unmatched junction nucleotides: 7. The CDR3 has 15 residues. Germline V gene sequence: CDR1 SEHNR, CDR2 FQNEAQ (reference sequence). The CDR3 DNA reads TGTGCCAGCAGCTTAGGACAGGGTTTTACCGATACGCAGTATTTT. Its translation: CASSLGQGFTDTQYF.

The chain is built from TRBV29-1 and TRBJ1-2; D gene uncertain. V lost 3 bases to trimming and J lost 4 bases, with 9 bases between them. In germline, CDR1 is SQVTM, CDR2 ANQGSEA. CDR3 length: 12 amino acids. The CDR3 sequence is CSVDIGRYGYTF. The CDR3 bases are TGCAGCGTTGATATTGGGCGCTATGGCTACACCTTC.

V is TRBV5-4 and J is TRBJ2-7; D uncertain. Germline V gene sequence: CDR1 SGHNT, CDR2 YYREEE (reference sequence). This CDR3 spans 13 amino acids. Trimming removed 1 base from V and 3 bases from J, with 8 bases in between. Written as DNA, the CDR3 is TGTGCCAGCAGCTTGATCGGCAGCTACGAGCAGTACTTC. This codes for CASSLIGSYEQYF.

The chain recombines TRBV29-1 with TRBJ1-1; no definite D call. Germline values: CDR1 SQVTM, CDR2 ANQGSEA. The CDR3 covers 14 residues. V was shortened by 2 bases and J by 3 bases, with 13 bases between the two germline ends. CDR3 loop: CSVEPRKAYTEAFF. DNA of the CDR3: TGCAGCGTTGAACCCCGCAAGGCTTACACTGAAGCTTTCTTT.

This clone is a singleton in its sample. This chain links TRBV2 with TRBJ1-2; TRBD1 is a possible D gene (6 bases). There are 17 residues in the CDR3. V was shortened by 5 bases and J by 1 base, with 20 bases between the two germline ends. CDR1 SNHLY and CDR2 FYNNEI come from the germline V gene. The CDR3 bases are TGTGCCAGCAGTCTTACCCGCGGACAGAGGAGTAACTATGGCTACACCTTC. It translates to CASSLTRGQRSNYGYTF.

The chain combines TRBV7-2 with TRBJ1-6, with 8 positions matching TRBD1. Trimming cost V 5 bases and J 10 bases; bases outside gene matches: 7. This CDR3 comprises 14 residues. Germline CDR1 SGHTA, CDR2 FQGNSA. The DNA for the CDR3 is TGTGCCAGCAGCCCCGGACAGGGAAGATCACCCCTCCACTTT. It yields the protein CASSPGQGRSPLHF.

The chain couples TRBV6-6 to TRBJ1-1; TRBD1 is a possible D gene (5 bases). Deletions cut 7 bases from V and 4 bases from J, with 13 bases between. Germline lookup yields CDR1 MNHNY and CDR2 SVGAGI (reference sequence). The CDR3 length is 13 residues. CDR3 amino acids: CASTRQGGTEAFF. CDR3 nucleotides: TGTGCCAGCACTCGGCAGGGTGGCACTGAAGCTTTCTTT.

The DNA of the CDR3 is TGCGCCAGCAGCCAAGTCCCCGGGGCTAGCGGGGCGAGGGCGACCCAGTACTTC. Amino acids: CASSQVPGASGARATQYF. The chain couples TRBV4-1 to TRBJ2-5; TRBD2 matches at 9 bases. Germline V gene data show CDR1 as MGHRA and CDR2 as YSYEKL. The CDR3 spans 18 residues. V gave up 1 base and J gave up 7 bases; unmatched junction bases: 16.

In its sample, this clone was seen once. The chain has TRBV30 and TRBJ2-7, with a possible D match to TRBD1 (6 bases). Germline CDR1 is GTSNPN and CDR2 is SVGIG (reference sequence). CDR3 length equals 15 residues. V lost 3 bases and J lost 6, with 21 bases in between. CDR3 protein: CAWRALGQGISEQYF. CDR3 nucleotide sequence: TGTGCCTGGAGGGCCTTAGGGCAGGGGATCTCCGAGCAGTACTTC.

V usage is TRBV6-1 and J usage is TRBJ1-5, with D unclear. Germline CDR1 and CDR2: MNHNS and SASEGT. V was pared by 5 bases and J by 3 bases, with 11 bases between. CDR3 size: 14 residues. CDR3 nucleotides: TGTGCCAGCAGTCCTTTGGTTGCCAATCAGCCCCAGCATTTT. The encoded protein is CASSPLVANQPQHF.

The CDR3 is CASSITSGLVSIQYF. The CDR3 DNA reads TGTGCCAGCAGTATAACCTCGGGACTAGTAAGCATTCAGTACTTC. The rearrangement uses TRBV28 and TRBJ2-4, with 8 bases identical to TRBD2. J was trimmed by 9 bases and V by 5 bases; bases with no gene match: 12. The CDR3 is made up of 15 amino acids. Germline V gene data show CDR1 as MDHEN and CDR2 as SYDVKM.

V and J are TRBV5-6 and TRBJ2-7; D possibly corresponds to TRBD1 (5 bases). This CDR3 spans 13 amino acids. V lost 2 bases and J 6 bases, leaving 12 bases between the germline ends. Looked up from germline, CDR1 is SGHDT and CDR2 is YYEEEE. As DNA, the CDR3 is TGTGCCAGCAGCTTCGCAGGGCGGAGCGAGCAGTACTTC. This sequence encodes CASSFAGRSEQYF.

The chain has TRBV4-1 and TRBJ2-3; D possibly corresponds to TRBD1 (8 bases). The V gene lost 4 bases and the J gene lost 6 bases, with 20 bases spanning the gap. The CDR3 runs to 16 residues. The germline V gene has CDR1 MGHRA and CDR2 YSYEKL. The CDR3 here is CASSPGRTGLSDTQYF. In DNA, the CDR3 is TGCGCCAGCAGCCCCGGGAGGACAGGGCTTTCGGATACGCAGTATTTT.

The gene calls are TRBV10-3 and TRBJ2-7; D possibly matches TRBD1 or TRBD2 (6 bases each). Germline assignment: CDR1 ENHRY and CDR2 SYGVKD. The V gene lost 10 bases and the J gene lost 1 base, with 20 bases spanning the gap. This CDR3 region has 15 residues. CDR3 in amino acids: CATEGSRGRSYEQYF. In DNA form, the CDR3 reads TGTGCCACGGAGGGGAGCAGGGGCCGTTCCTACGAGCAGTACTTC.

CDR3 protein: CASSSQMNTEAFF. The CDR3 DNA is TGTGCCAGCAGCTCGCAGATGAACACTGAAGCTTTCTTT. The V and J genes are TRBV5-4 and TRBJ1-1; D call uncertain. Germline V gene sequence: CDR1 SGHNT, CDR2 YYREEE (reference sequence). Trimming took off 3 bases at V and 0 bases at J, with 6 bases between the two ends. The length of the CDR3 is 13 residues.

CDR3 residues: CSVEEHDEQFF. The CDR3 DNA follows: TGCAGCGTTGAAGAGCATGATGAGCAGTTCTTC. The J gene is TRBJ2-1, the V gene TRBV29-1; D uncertain. Trimming pared 0 bases from V and 8 bases from J, leaving 5 bases between. Looked up from germline, CDR1 is SQVTM and CDR2 is ANQGSEA. This CDR3 is 11 amino acids long.

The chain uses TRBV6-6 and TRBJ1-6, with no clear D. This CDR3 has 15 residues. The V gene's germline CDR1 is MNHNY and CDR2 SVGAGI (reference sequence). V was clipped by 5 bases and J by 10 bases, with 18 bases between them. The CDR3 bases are TGTGCCAGCAGTCTCTACGACGCGGTGGGGTCACCCCTCCACTTT. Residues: CASSLYDAVGSPLHF.

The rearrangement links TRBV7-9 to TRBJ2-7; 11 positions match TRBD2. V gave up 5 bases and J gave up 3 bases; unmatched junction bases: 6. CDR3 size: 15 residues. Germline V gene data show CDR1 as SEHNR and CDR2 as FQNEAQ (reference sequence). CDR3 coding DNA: TGTGCCAGCAGCGCCGGGGGACTAGCGGTCTACGAGCAGTACTTC. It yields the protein CASSAGGLAVYEQYF.

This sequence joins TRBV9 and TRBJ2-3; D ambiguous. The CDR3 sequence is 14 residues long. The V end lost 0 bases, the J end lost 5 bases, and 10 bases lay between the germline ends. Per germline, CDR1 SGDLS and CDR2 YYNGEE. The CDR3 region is CASSVAASRDTQYF. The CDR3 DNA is TGTGCCAGCAGCGTAGCGGCGAGCCGAGATACGCAGTATTTT.

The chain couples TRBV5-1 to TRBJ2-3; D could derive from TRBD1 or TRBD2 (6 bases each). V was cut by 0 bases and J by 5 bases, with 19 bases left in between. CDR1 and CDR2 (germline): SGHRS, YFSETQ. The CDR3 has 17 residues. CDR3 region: CASSLGWGAQSGDTQYF. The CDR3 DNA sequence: TGCGCCAGCAGCTTGGGATGGGGGGCGCAGTCCGGAGATACGCAGTATTTT. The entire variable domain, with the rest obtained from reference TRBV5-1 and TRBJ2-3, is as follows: KAGVTQTPRYLIKTRGQQVTLSCSPISGHRSVSWYQQTPGQGLQFLFEYFSETQRNKGNFPGRFSGRQFSNSRSEMNVSTLELGDSALYLCASSLGWGAQSGDTQYFGPGTRLTVL.

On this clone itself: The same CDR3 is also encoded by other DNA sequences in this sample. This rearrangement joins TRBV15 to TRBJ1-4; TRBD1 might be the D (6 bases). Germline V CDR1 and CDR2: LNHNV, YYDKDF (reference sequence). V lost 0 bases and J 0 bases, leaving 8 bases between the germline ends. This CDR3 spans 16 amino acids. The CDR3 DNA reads TGTGCCACCAGCAGAGATAGGGGGGCAACTAATGAAAAACTGTTTTTT. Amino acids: CATSRDRGATNEKLFF.

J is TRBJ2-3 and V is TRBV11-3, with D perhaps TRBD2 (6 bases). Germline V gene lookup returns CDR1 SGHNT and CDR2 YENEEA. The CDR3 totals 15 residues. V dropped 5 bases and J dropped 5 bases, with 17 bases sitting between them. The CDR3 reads CASSPGLSLGDTQYF. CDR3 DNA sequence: TGTGCCAGCAGCCCCGGACTAAGTCTAGGAGATACGCAGTATTTT. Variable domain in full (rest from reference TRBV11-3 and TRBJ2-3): EAGVVQSPRYKIIEKKQPVAFWCNPISGHNTLYWYLQNLGQGPELLIRYENEEAVDDSQLPKDRFSAERLKGVDSTLKIQPAELGDSAVYLCASSPGLSLGDTQYFGPGTRLTVL.

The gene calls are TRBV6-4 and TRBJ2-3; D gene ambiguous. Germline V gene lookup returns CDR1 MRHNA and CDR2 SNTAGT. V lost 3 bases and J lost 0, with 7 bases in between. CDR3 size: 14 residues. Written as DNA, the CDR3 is TGTGCCAGCAGTGAGACTCATAGCACAGATACGCAGTATTTT. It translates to CASSETHSTDTQYF.

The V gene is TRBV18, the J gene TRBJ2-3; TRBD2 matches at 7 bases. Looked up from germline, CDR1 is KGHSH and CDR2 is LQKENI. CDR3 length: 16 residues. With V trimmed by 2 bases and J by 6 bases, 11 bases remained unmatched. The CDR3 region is CASSPRLARSGDTQYF. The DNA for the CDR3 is TGTGCCAGCTCACCAAGACTAGCCCGAAGTGGGGATACGCAGTATTTT.

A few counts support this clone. The CDR3 loop reads CASSLEGPGREDGYTF. The DNA for the CDR3 is TGTGCCAGCAGCTTAGAGGGGCCAGGCAGGGAGGATGGCTACACCTTC. This rearrangement joins TRBV7-9 to TRBJ1-2; D perhaps matches TRBD1 (5 bases). V was pared by 1 base and J by 6 bases, with 18 bases between. CDR1 and CDR2 from the germline V gene are SEHNR and FQNEAQ (reference sequence). The CDR3 runs 16 residues.

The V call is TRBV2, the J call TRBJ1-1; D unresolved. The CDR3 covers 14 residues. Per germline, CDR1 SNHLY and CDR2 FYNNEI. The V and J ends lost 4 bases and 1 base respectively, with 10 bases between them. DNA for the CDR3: TGTGCCAGCAGTGCTAACCGAAGGAACACTGAAGCTTTCTTT. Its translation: CASSANRRNTEAFF. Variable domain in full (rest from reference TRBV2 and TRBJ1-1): EPEVTQTPSHQVTQMGQEVILRCVPISNHLYFYWYRQILGQKVEFLVSFYNNEISEKSEIFDDQFSVERPDGSNFTLKIRSTKLEDSAMYFCASSANRRNTEAFFGQGTRLTVV.

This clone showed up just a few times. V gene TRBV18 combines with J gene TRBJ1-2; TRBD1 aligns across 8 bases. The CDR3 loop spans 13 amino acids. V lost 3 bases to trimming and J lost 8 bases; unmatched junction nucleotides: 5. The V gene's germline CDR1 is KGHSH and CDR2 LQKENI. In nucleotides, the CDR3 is TGTGCCAGCTCACCGGTAGGACAGGGAGGCTACACCTTC. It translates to CASSPVGQGGYTF. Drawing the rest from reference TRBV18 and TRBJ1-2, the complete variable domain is NAGVMQNPRHLVRRRGQEARLRCSPMKGHSHVYWYRQLPEEGLKFMVYLQKENIIDESGMPKERFSAEFPKEGPSILRIQQVVRGDSAAYFCASSPVGQGGYTFGSGTRLTVV.

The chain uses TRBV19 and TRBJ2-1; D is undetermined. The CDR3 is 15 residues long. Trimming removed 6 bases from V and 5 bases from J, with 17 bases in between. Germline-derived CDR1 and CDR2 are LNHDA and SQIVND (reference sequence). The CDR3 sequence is CASSRMGGPHNEQFF. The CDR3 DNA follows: TGTGCCAGTAGCCGCATGGGCGGCCCTCACAATGAGCAGTTCTTC.